This record looks at one T cell receptor (beta chain) sequence and its context. Its target is unknown. This entry belongs to a study of regulatory T cells in long-lasting Graves disease. Study-wide results and limits: The TCR repertoire of persistent Graves' patients was less diverse than that of newly diagnosed ones. Only peripheral blood was studied, not thyroid tissue.

Sequencing libraries for TCR beta were prepared with iRepertoire HTBI primers and Arm-PCR of CDR3 regions. A single record per CDR3 protein comes from TCRdb applying MiXCR to the multiplex PCR reads. The table has about 660,000 distinct CDR3 sequences, 25% to 35% seen once. Per germline, CDR1 MNHNS and CDR2 SASEGT. Trimming at V came to 5 bases and at J to 3 bases, leaving 7 bases not matched to a gene. This CDR3 is built from 15 residues. Time point in this sample: persistent/refractory GD, antithyroid drugs over 5 years with positive TRAb. Making the TCR library involved RNA that had been extracted from PBMCs.

The J gene is TRBJ1-5, the V gene TRBV6-1; 7 bases fit TRBD1. The source is a female donor with Graves disease. This specimen consisted of peripheral blood mononuclear cells (PBMCs), obtained when the disease was refractory, from a patient treated with antithyroid drugs. CDR3 in amino acids: CASSRPGQTNQPQHF. The CDR3 DNA sequence: TGTGCCAGCAGTAGACCGGGACAGACCAATCAGCCCCAGCATTTT.